What follows are 21 T cell receptor beta chains derived from one specimen sequenced in a study of cytomegalovirus exposure and HLA in healthy donors. The data were produced by immunoSEQ multiplex PCR, yet TCRdb's version contains in-frame clones alone and is incomplete. The sample holds under 100,000 clones; 95% to 97% are singletons and the top ten take roughly 0.78%. Material: PBMCs. The receptors were gathered from a man between 18 and 35 years old in good health and CMV-seronegative.

The gene calls are TRBV5-6 and TRBJ1-2; TRBD1 is a possible D gene (6 bases). CDR3 length equals 16 residues. The ends were cut back, 4 bases at V and 4 bases at J, with 20 bases in the middle. Looked up from germline, CDR1 is SGHDT and CDR2 is YYEEEE. The CDR3 sequence: CASSNPYRADGYGYTF. The CDR3, as DNA: TGTGCCAGCAGCAACCCGTACAGGGCGGATGGCTATGGCTACACCTTC.

The chain carries TRBV27 and TRBJ1-5; D unresolved. The CDR3 runs 16 residues. The germline V and J ends were trimmed by 5 bases and 4 bases, with 18 bases remaining between them. Germline values: CDR1 MNHEY, CDR2 SMNVEV (reference sequence). CDR3 nucleotides: TGTGCCAGCAGTCCCCTCGGCGGGCGGGAGAATCAGCCCCAGCATTTT. Translation: CASSPLGGRENQPQHF.

The chain recombines TRBV7-2 with TRBJ2-3; 10 nucleotides agree with TRBD2. CDR1 is SGHTA and CDR2 is FQGNSA in the germline V gene. This CDR3 has 16 amino acids. The V segment lost 8 bases and the J segment 0 bases; nucleotides outside the gene matches: 8. Here the CDR3 reads CASPPSGRTSTDTQYF. The CDR3 bases are TGTGCCAGCCCCCCTAGCGGGAGAACTAGCACAGATACGCAGTATTTT.

This rearrangement joins TRBV7-9 to TRBJ2-4, with TRBD1 identical over 10 bases. Germline lookup yields CDR1 SEHNR and CDR2 FQNEAQ (reference sequence). The J segment lost 3 bases and the V segment lost 1 base, leaving 9 bases of the junction unmatched. The CDR3 is made up of 18 amino acids. The CDR3 nucleotides are TGTGCCAGCAGCTTAGTAGGGACAGGGGAAGTGGGCAAAAACATTCAGTACTTC. Its protein is CASSLVGTGEVGKNIQYF.

The chain combines TRBV6-5 with TRBJ1-4, with 7 bases identical to TRBD1. Germline V CDR1 and CDR2: MNHEY, SVGAGI. V lost 0 bases and J lost 4; bases outside the gene matches: 2. This CDR3 is 15 amino acids long. The CDR3 region has the DNA TGTGCCAGCAGTTACTCGACAGGGATTAATGAAAAACTGTTTTTT. Translation gives CASSYSTGINEKLFF.

The V gene is TRBV9, the J gene TRBJ2-5; 8 positions match TRBD1. The CDR3 is 15 amino acids. The V gene's germline CDR1 is SGDLS and CDR2 YYNGEE. The V and J ends lost 0 bases and 5 bases, in that order; junction bases with no gene match: 6. The CDR3 here is CASSVGTGGRETQYF. DNA of the CDR3: TGTGCCAGCAGCGTAGGTACAGGGGGAAGGGAGACCCAGTACTTC.

The V gene is TRBV7-6, the J gene TRBJ2-2; possible D gene TRBD1, 5 bases. Germline CDR1 and CDR2: SGHVS and FNYEAQ. This CDR3 comprises 15 residues. V was clipped by 3 bases and J by 4 bases, with 12 bases between them. The CDR3 region is CASSFLDTGTGELFF. The DNA of the CDR3 is TGTGCCAGCAGCTTCCTGGACACTGGCACCGGGGAGCTGTTTTTT.

The chain has TRBV6-5 and TRBJ2-5; maybe TRBD2 (6 bases). The V gene's germline CDR1 is MNHEY and CDR2 SVGAGI. The CDR3 runs to 14 residues. V was pared by 2 bases and J by 5 bases, with 12 bases between. The CDR3 DNA is TGTGCCAGCAGTTACGGGAAAGGGAGGGAGACCCAGTACTTC. Protein product: CASSYGKGRETQYF.

The V gene is TRBV28, the J gene TRBJ1-5; D may be TRBD1 (6 bases). CDR1 is MDHEN and CDR2 is SYDVKM in the germline V gene. V gave up 8 bases and J gave up 6 bases, with 17 bases separating them. The CDR3 is 14 amino acids. CDR3 coding DNA: TGTGCCAGCTATAGCAGGGCCAGGGGTCAGCCCCAGCATTTT. Amino acid sequence: CASYSRARGQPQHF.

The chain uses TRBV5-1 and TRBJ2-7; 7 nucleotides align to TRBD2. The CDR3 contains 13 residues. Germline V gene lookup returns CDR1 SGHRS and CDR2 YFSETQ. The V segment lost 1 base and the J segment 6 bases; nucleotides outside the gene matches: 4. CDR3 DNA: TGCGCCAGCAGCTTGACGGCGGGAGCCGAGCAGTACGTC. Its translation: CASSLTAGAEQYV.

The chain has TRBV28 and TRBJ2-7; 9 bases align to TRBD1. V lost 6 bases to trimming and J lost 6 bases; unmatched junction nucleotides: 6. The CDR3 totals 13 residues. The germline V gene has CDR1 MDHEN and CDR2 SYDVKM. The CDR3: CASSPGTGPEQYF. As DNA, the CDR3 is TGTGCCAGCAGCCCTGGGACAGGGCCCGAGCAGTACTTC.

The V call is TRBV13, the J call TRBJ1-4; a possible D gene is TRBD1 (6 bases). This CDR3 has 15 residues. V was clipped by 4 bases and J by 7 bases, with 16 bases between them. Germline-derived CDR1 and CDR2 are PRHDT and FYEKMQ (reference sequence). The CDR3 spells CASSSTGNAGEKLFF. The CDR3 DNA reads TGTGCCAGCAGCTCAACAGGGAACGCCGGTGAAAAACTGTTTTTT.

This clone was recorded only once. The rearrangement links TRBV10-1 to TRBJ2-2; D may be TRBD2 (5 bases). Trimming removed 6 bases from V and 0 bases from J, with 8 bases in between. CDR1 and CDR2 from the germline V gene are WNHNN and SYGVQD (reference sequence). The CDR3 sequence is 14 residues long. The CDR3 DNA reads as TGCGCCAGCAGCCAGCGGTCGAACACCGGGGAGCTGTTTTTT. Protein sequence: CASSQRSNTGELFF.

This clone showed up just once. The chain links TRBV27 to TRBJ1-1; D might be TRBD1 (6 bases). Germline CDR1 MNHEY, CDR2 SMNVEV (reference sequence). V lost 5 bases and J lost 7, with 14 bases in between. This CDR3 comprises 13 residues. CDR3 sequence: CASSLPGQNEAFF. The CDR3 DNA reads TGTGCCAGCAGTCTTCCGGGACAAAATGAAGCTTTCTTT.

V and J are TRBV18 and TRBJ1-2, with a tentative D call TRBD1 (5 bases). This CDR3 spans 11 amino acids. Trimming removed 5 bases from V and 8 bases from J, with 9 bases in between. CDR1 KGHSH and CDR2 LQKENI come from the germline V gene. The CDR3, as DNA: TGTGCCAGCTCAGAAGGACAAGGCTACACCTTC. Protein sequence: CASSEGQGYTF.

This clone was seen only once. The CDR3: CASRLMPQGSYEQYV. The CDR3 DNA sequence: TGCGCCAGCAGGTTGATGCCACAGGGTTCCTACGAGCAGTACGTC. The chain recombines TRBV5-1 with TRBJ2-7, with D possibly matching TRBD1 (6 bases). V was clipped by 5 bases and J by 1 base, with 16 bases between them. This CDR3 comprises 15 residues. Germline V gives CDR1 SGHRS, CDR2 YFSETQ.

This sequence joins TRBV9 and TRBJ2-1; possibly TRBD2 for D (6 bases). Looked up from germline, CDR1 is SGDLS and CDR2 is YYNGEE. This CDR3 is built from 14 residues. Trimming left V 0 bases short and J 7 bases short, with 11 bases between. The CDR3 region is CASSVAGVGNEQFF. The CDR3 DNA reads as TGTGCCAGCAGCGTAGCGGGAGTAGGTAATGAGCAGTTCTTC. Variable domain in full (rest from reference TRBV9 and TRBJ2-1): DSGVTQTPKHLITATGQRVTLRCSPRSGDLSVYWYQQSLDQGLQFLIQYYNGEERAKGNILERFSAQQFPDLHSELNLSSLELGDSALYFCASSVAGVGNEQFFGPGTRLTVL.

The rearrangement uses TRBV28 and TRBJ2-1, with D possibly TRBD2 on 6 matching bases. Germline loops: CDR1 MDHEN, CDR2 SYDVKM. The CDR3 length is 15 residues. Trimming stripped 5 bases from V and 0 bases from J, with 11 bases between. In DNA form, the CDR3 reads TGTGCCAGCAGTACCGGGGGAAACTCCTACAATGAGCAGTTCTTC. It codes for CASSTGGNSYNEQFF. The whole variable domain, remainder taken from reference TRBV28 and TRBJ2-1, is DVKVTQSSRYLVKRTGEKVFLECVQDMDHENMFWYRQDPGLGLRLIYFSYDVKMKEKGDIPEGYSVSREKKERFSLILESASTNQTSMYLCASSTGGNSYNEQFFGPGTRLTVL.

Notes on this clone: The junction does not match germline at one end; this may be a read error. This chain uses TRBV7-7 with TRBJ1-1; D is perhaps TRBD1 (6 bases). The germline V gene has CDR1 SSHAT and CDR2 FNYEAQ (reference sequence). The CDR3 sequence is 13 residues long. CDR3 residues: CASSLGGDTEAFF. The CDR3 region has the DNA TGTGCTAGCAGCTTAGGGGGGGACACTGAAGCTTTCTTT.

The chain joins TRBV6-5 to TRBJ1-2; no definite D call. Germline-derived CDR1 and CDR2 are MNHEY and SVGAGI. This CDR3 has 15 residues. The V and J ends lost 0 bases and 4 bases respectively, with 12 bases between them. In DNA, the CDR3 is TGTGCCAGCAGTTACTCGATCGAGGGTATCTATGGCTACACCTTC. It yields the protein CASSYSIEGIYGYTF.

The chain couples TRBV6-1 to TRBJ2-7; 8 nucleotides match TRBD1. CDR3 length equals 14 residues. The J segment lost 3 bases and the V segment lost 8 bases, leaving 9 bases of the junction unmatched. The germline gives CDR1 MNHNS, CDR2 SASEGT. CDR3 loop: CASEQGTGGYEQYF. Here the CDR3 DNA reads TGTGCCAGCGAGCAAGGTACAGGGGGCTACGAGCAGTACTTC.